This T cell receptor beta chain stems from a study of blood T cell repertoires in COVID-19. Study summary: Acute and convalescent COVID-19 samples came from the United States, Italy and Spain. T cells, B-cell-depleted T cells, or PBMCs provided the cDNA or gDNA that served as material.

Per the germline V gene, CDR1 is MNHEY and CDR2 is SVGEGT. Trimming left V 5 bases short and J 0 bases short, with 7 bases between. This CDR3 region has 13 residues. Original handling: Estimated nucleated cell counts came from reference gene primer amplification. Sequencing used immunoSEQ multiplex PCR; TCRdb keeps in-frame clones, though not all of them. V, J and clone size derive from that table, while D and trimming were established from the DNA sequence. The repertoire holds 150,000 to 200,000 clones, under 90% seen once, with 6.5% to 8.5% in the top ten. The TCR originated in a man aged 40-49 years with acute or convalescent COVID-19. The chain has TRBV6-2 or TRBV6-3 and TRBJ1-1; tentatively, D is TRBD1 (5 bases). Sequencing was performed on peripheral blood. The CDR3 coding sequence is TGTGCCAGCAGTCCAGGGTTGAACACTGAAGCTTTCTTT. It specifies CASSPGLNTEAFF.